This entry describes one T cell receptor beta chain. Its antigen is unidentified. The data originate from a study of CD4 T cells in relation to SARS-CoV-2 and coronaviruses. This table comes from immunoSEQ multiplex PCR, and its TCRdb copy is limited to in-frame clones, with some not included. Of about 23,000 clones listed, around 78% are singletons. V shed 7 bases and J shed 8 bases, with 8 bases lying between them. Germline loops: CDR1 MDHEN, CDR2 SYDVKM. There are 11 residues in the CDR3. Before the COVID-19 pandemic, during about 2010-2018, CD4+ T cells were taken from unexposed donors. After approximately 10 days of culture, CD4+ T cells were isolated. Half the medium was replaced with IL-2 medium on days 3 and 7.

The chain recombines TRBV28 with TRBJ1-4; D gene unclear. The TCR was taken from a human donor in good health. The specimen was CD4+ T cells from PBMCs, cultured in vitro. The CDR3 reads CASINNEKLFF. In DNA, the CDR3 is TGTGCCAGCATCAATAACGAAAAACTGTTTTTT.